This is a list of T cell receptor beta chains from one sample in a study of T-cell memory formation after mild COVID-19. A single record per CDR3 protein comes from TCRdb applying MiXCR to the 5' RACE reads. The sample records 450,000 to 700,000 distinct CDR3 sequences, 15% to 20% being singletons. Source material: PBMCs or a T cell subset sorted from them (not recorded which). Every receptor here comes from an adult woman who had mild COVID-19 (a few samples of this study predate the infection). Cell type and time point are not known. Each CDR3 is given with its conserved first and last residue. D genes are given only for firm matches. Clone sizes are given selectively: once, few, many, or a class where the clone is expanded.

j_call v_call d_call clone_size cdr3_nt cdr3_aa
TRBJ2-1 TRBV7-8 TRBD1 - TGTGCCAGCAGACCTAACTATGGACAGGCTTGGAATGAGCAGTTCTTC CASRPNYGQAWNEQFF
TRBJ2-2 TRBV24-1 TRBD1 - TGTGCCACCAGTGATCACCGGGACAGGGGGCAGTCCGGGGAGCTGTTTTTT CATSDHRDRGQSGELFF
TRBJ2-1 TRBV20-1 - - TGCAGTGCTAGAGATCGAGAGCCAAGCTCCTACAATGAGCAGTTCTTC CSARDREPSSYNEQFF
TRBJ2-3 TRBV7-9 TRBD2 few TGTGCCAGCAGCTTAGAAGGGACTAGCCTTACAGATACGCAGTATTTT CASSLEGTSLTDTQYF
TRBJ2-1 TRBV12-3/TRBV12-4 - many TGTGCCAGCAGTTCCAGGGGAAATGAGCAGTTCTTC CASSSRGNEQFF
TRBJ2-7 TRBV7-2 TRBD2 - TGTGCCAGCAGCTCTCTAGCGGGGGGGCCTGAGCAGTACTTC CASSSLAGGPEQYF
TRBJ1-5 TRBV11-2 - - TGTGCCAGCAGCTTAGCCCCAAATAGCAATCAGCCCCAGCATTTT CASSLAPNSNQPQHF
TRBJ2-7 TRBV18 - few TGTGCCAGCTCACCAGGGTCCGAGCAGTACTTC CASSPGSEQYF
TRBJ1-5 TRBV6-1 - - TGTGCCAGCAGTGAAGGGACAGCAGTCCCTAGCAATCAGCCCCAGCATTTT CASSEGTAVPSNQPQHF
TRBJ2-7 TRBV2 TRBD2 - TGTGCCAGCAGTGAAGTTTCGGGAGGGCCCTACGAGCAGTACTTC CASSEVSGGPYEQYF
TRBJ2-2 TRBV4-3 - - TGCGCCAGCAGCCCAAATAGGGGGAGACGGTCGGGGGAGCTGTTTTTT CASSPNRGRRSGELFF
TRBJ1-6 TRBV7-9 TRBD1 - TGTGCCAGCAGCTCAGCGGGGACAGGGGTTTCACCCCTCCACTTT CASSSAGTGVSPLHF
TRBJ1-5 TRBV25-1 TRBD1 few TGTGCCAGCTCCGGGACAGGGCCCAATCAGCCCCAGCATTTT CASSGTGPNQPQHF
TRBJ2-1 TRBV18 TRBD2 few TGTGCCAGCTCACTAACGACTAGCGGGAGTTCCTACAATGAGCAGTTCTTC CASSLTTSGSSYNEQFF
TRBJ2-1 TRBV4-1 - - TGCGCCAGCAGCCACCTCAGGATGGGGGATGAGCAGTTCTTC CASSHLRMGDEQFF
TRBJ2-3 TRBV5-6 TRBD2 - TGTGCCAGCAGCTTGGGAGGACTAGCGGACTCCACAGATACGCAGTATTTT CASSLGGLADSTDTQYF
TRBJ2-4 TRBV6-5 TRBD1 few TGTGCCAGCAGCTCCGGGACAGGCCAGTACTTC CASSSGTGQYF
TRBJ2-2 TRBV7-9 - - TGTGCCAGCAGCTTTTGGGGGAGGAACACCGGGGAGCTGTTTTTT CASSFWGRNTGELFF
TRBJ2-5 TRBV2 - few TGTGCCACCGTGGAGCGGAACCAAGAGACCCAGTACTTC CATVERNQETQYF
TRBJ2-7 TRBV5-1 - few TGCGCCAGCAGCTTGGAGGTCGAGGCCCTTTACGAGCAGTACTTC CASSLEVEALYEQYF
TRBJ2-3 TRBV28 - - TGTGCCAGCAGCTCGGGGATTGGGTTCATGGATACGCAGTATTTT CASSSGIGFMDTQYF
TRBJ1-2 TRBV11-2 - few TGTGCCAGCAGCTTAGATCCCGAAGACTATGGCTACACCTTC CASSLDPEDYGYTF
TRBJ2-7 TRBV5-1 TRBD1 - TGCGCCAGCAGCGACCGGGACAGCGGCTACGAGCAGTACTTC CASSDRDSGYEQYF
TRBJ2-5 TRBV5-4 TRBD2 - TGTGCCAGCAGCCCACATAGCGGGGGGGCCGTGGAGACCCAGTACTTC CASSPHSGGAVETQYF
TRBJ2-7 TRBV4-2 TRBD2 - TGTGCCAGCAGCCAAGTAGTTTTAGGGACTAGCGGGAGGGCCAAAGGCTTCTACGAGCAGTACTTC CASSQVVLGTSGRAKGFYEQYF
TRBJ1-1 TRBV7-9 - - TGTGCCAGCAGCACACACCAAACTGAAGCTTTCTTT CASSTHQTEAFF
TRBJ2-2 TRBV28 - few TGTGCCAGCAGTCTGGGCAGGGCAAACACCGGGGAGCTGTTTTTT CASSLGRANTGELFF
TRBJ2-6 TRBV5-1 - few TGCGCCAGCAGCTCGGATGTCGCAACTGGGGCCAACGTCCTGACTTTC CASSSDVATGANVLTF
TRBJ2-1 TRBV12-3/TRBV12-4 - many TGTGCCAGCAGTCGGGTAGATGAGCAGTTCTTC CASSRVDEQFF
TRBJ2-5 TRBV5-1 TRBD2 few TGCGCCAGCAGCTTAAAGCTCCTGGCTAGCGGGGGCCAAGAGACCCAGTACTTC CASSLKLLASGGQETQYF
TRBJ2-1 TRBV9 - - TGTGCCAGCAGCGTAGGGGGGTTTAAGCAGTTCTTC CASSVGGFKQFF
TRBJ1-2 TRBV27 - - TGTGCCAGCAGTTTACGGGGCCGAAACTATGGCTACACCTTC CASSLRGRNYGYTF
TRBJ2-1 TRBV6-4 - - TGTGCCAGCAGTCACCTAGGGGGGAGCTCCTACAATGAGCAGTTCTTC CASSHLGGSSYNEQFF
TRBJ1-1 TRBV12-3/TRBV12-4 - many TGTGCCAGCAGTCCTCGGGCGGCGAACACTGAAGCTTTCTTT CASSPRAANTEAFF
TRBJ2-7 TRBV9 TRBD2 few TGTGCCAGCAGCGCCTGGGACTACCCCTACGAGCAGTACTTC CASSAWDYPYEQYF
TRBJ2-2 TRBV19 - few TGTGCCAGTAGGGGACAACTCAACACCGGGGAGCTGTTTTTT CASRGQLNTGELFF
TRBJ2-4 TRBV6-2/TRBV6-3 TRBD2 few TGTGCCAGCAGTCACGGGGGACTGCGGGAGGTGGCCAAAAACATTCAGTACTTC CASSHGGLREVAKNIQYF
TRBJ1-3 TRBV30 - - TGTGCCTGGAGTGTACCGGGATCGGTCTCTGGAAACACCATATATTTT CAWSVPGSVSGNTIYF
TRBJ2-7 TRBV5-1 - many TGCGCCAGCAGCTATGACTACGAGCAGTACTTC CASSYDYEQYF
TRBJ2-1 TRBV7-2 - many TGTGCCAGCAGCTTGGTTGGGAGCTCCTACAATGAGCAGTTCTTC CASSLVGSSYNEQFF
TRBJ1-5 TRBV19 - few TGTGCCAGTAATCCGGGCCGTTTGCGTTCCGTGCGGGGGCAGCCCCAGCATTTT CASNPGRLRSVRGQPQHF
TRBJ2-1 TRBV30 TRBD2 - TGTGCCTGGAGTCGAACCAGGACTAGCGGGAGTGGTGGTGAGCAGTTCTTC CAWSRTRTSGSGGEQFF
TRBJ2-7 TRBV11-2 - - TGTGCCAGCGCTGGGGTTATCCTCTACGAGCAGTACTTC CASAGVILYEQYF
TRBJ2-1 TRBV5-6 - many TGTGCCAGCAGCTTGGGGGGGGGCCTAGTCTCCTACAATGAGCAGTTCTTC CASSLGGGLVSYNEQFF
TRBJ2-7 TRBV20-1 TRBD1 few TGCAGTGCTAAACAGGGGGCCTCCTCCTACGAGCAGTACTTC CSAKQGASSYEQYF
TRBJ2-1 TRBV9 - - TGTGCCAGCAGCGTAGCGGGAGAATCGTACAATGAGCAGTTCTTC CASSVAGESYNEQFF
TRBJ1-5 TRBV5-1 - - TGCGCCAGCAGCTTGGGAGGCAATCAGCCCCAGAATTTT CASSLGGNQPQNF
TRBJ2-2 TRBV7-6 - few TGTGCCAGCAGCATTAGCACTGGCACCGGGGAGCTGTTTTTT CASSISTGTGELFF
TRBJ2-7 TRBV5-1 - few TGCGCCAGCAGCTTGAATCAAGCTCCCGAGCAGTACTTC CASSLNQAPEQYF